These 27 T cell receptor beta chains originate from one sample sequenced in a study of early T cells in non-severe SARS-CoV-2 infection. TCRdb reprocessed the 5' RACE reads via MiXCR and lists one record per CDR3 protein. Altogether about 33,000 distinct CDR3 sequences are present, over 4.5% being singletons, with the ten largest covering less than 15%. Sequencing was performed on whole blood. These TCRs come from an adult who was a healthcare worker with PCR-confirmed SARS-CoV-2 infection or an uninfected control (not recorded which).

There are a few counts of this clonotype. J is TRBJ1-1 and V is TRBV11-2; D possibly corresponds to TRBD1 (5 bases). V was clipped by 1 base and J by 1 base, with 10 bases between them. CDR1 is SGHAT, CDR2 FQNNGV, per germline. This CDR3 is 15 amino acids long. CDR3 residues: CASSLGGTENTEAFF. Here the CDR3 DNA reads TGTGCCAGCAGCTTAGGAGGGACGGAGAACACTGAAGCTTTCTTT.

This clonotype was counted between two and nine times. V gene TRBV29-1 combines with J gene TRBJ2-3; D gene uncertain. This CDR3 is 15 amino acids long. The V end lost 1 base, the J end lost 0 bases, and 11 bases lay between the germline ends. Germline assignment: CDR1 SQVTM and CDR2 ANQGSEA. CDR3 in DNA: TGCAGCGTTGAAGGGAGTAGTAAGAGCACAGATACGCAGTATTTT. Encoded protein: CSVEGSSKSTDTQYF.

This clonotype was detected ten times or more. The gene calls are TRBV12-3 or TRBV12-4 and TRBJ2-7, with 7 bases matching TRBD1. The J segment lost 6 bases and the V segment lost 6 bases, leaving 11 bases of the junction unmatched. CDR3 length: 14 residues. The CDR3: CASSQGQSVGEQYF. CDR3 in DNA: TGTGCCAGCAGCCAGGGACAGTCTGTCGGCGAGCAGTACTTC.

The chain joins TRBV29-1 to TRBJ1-2; 7 bases are a match to TRBD1. V trimming: 4 bases; J trimming: 4 bases; junction bases outside the gene matches: 6. This CDR3 is built from 13 residues. Germline CDR1 SQVTM, CDR2 ANQGSEA. The CDR3 region has the DNA TGCAGCGTTGCCCGGGACAGTCTCTATGGCTACACCTTC. Translating gives CSVARDSLYGYTF. The whole variable domain, filled in from reference TRBV29-1 and TRBJ1-2, reads SAVISQKPSRDICQRGTSLTIQCQVDSQVTMMFWYRQQPGQSLTLIATANQGSEATYESGFVIDKFPISRPNLTFSTLTVSNMSPEDSSIYLCSVARDSLYGYTFGSGTRLTVV.

The V gene is TRBV3-1, the J gene TRBJ2-3, with 12 nucleotides matching TRBD2. This CDR3 spans 14 amino acids. Germline V gene data show CDR1 as LGHDT and CDR2 as YNNKEL (reference sequence). With 2 bases clipped from V and 9 bases from J, the junction kept 3 bases outside the gene matches. The CDR3 region has the DNA TGTGCCAGCAGCCAACTTACTAGCGGGGGGACGCAGTATTTT. It encodes CASSQLTSGGTQYF.

This clonotype was counted at least ten times. CDR3 sequence (DNA): TGCAGCGTCGGTGGCCCGACTGCAAATTCACCCCTCCACTTT. It is translated as CSVGGPTANSPLHF. J is TRBJ1-6 and V is TRBV29-1; D not resolved. V lost 6 bases and J 7 bases, leaving 16 bases between the germline ends. The CDR3 totals 14 residues. Germline-derived CDR1 and CDR2 are SQVTM and ANQGSEA.

The chain has TRBV29-1 and TRBJ2-1; D unresolved. The CDR3 runs to 14 residues. The ends were cut back, 5 bases at V and 4 bases at J, with 15 bases in the middle. The germline V gene has CDR1 SQVTM and CDR2 ANQGSEA. CDR3 nucleotides: TGCAGCGTTCCCGGGCCTATAAGTTACAATGAGCAGTTCTTC. Residues: CSVPGPISYNEQFF.

This clonotype was observed many times. The genes are TRBV5-1 and TRBJ1-2; unclear D gene. The CDR3 extends over 12 amino acids. The V gene's germline CDR1 is SGHRS and CDR2 YFSETQ. With 3 bases removed from V and 4 bases from J, the gap between germline ends came to 7 bases. CDR3 nucleotides: TGCGCCAGCAGCTCGGACTTCTATGGCTACACCTTC. As protein: CASSSDFYGYTF.

The chain employs TRBV5-1 and TRBJ1-1; no clear D. V was trimmed by 5 bases and J by 1 base, leaving 12 bases between them. Germline V gene data show CDR1 as SGHRS and CDR2 as YFSETQ. The CDR3 contains 14 residues. The CDR3 coding sequence is TGCGCCAGCAGATCCCTGGCGTCGAACACTGAAGCTTTCTTT. Translated: CASRSLASNTEAFF.

This clonotype was found many times. The V gene is TRBV5-5, the J gene TRBJ2-1; D ambiguous. V lost 2 bases, J lost 8 bases, and 14 bases lay in between. CDR3 length: 14 residues. Germline V gene lookup returns CDR1 SGHKS and CDR2 YYEKEE (reference sequence). In DNA, the CDR3 is TGTGCCAGCAGCTTCCGAGCGCCCGATGATGAGCAGTTCTTC. Protein: CASSFRAPDDEQFF.

This clonotype was detected a few times. The chain combines TRBV15 with TRBJ2-3; the D gene could be TRBD1 or TRBD2 (5 bases each). The V gene's germline CDR1 is LNHNV and CDR2 YYDKDF (reference sequence). Deletions cut 5 bases from V and 1 base from J, with 10 bases between. The CDR3 length is 14 residues. The CDR3 region has the DNA TGTGCCACCAGCGGGGACCTCGGCACAGATACGCAGTATTTT. As protein: CATSGDLGTDTQYF.

The J gene is TRBJ2-3, the V gene TRBV14; 8 positions agree with TRBD1. Germline assignment: CDR1 SGHDN and CDR2 FVKESK. Unmatched junction bases numbered 3, after V lost 1 base and J lost 0 bases. The CDR3 loop spans 16 amino acids. The CDR3 DNA follows: TGTGCCAGCAGCCAAGTCGGGACAGGTAGCACAGATACGCAGTATTTT. Translated, it gives CASSQVGTGSTDTQYF. The full variable domain, in which reference TRBV14 and TRBJ2-3 provide the parts outside the CDR3, is EAGVTQFPSHSVIEKGQTVTLRCDPISGHDNLYWYRRVMGKEIKFLLHFVKESKQDESGMPNNRFLAERTGGTYSTLKVQPAELEDSGVYFCASSQVGTGSTDTQYFGPGTRLTVL.

The rearrangement joins TRBV5-1 to TRBJ2-5; a weak D match, TRBD1 (5 bases). The CDR3 runs to 14 residues. The germline V gene has CDR1 SGHRS and CDR2 YFSETQ. V was trimmed by 4 bases and J by 0 bases, leaving 10 bases between them. The CDR3 here is CASSVTDYQETQYF. The CDR3 DNA sequence: TGCGCCAGCAGCGTGACAGATTACCAAGAGACCCAGTACTTC.

The table lists this clonotype with a few counts. This chain joins TRBV20-1 and TRBJ2-3, with no clear D. Trimming cost V 3 bases and J 1 base, with 11 bases left between them. CDR1 is DFQATT and CDR2 is SNEGSKA in the germline V gene (reference sequence). The CDR3 loop spans 14 amino acids. CDR3 bases: TGCAGTGCTAGGCTGGGCGGACGCACAGATACGCAGTATTTT. Translated, it gives CSARLGGRTDTQYF.

The chain links TRBV5-1 to TRBJ2-2, with D possibly matching TRBD2 (5 bases). CDR1 is SGHRS and CDR2 is YFSETQ in the germline V gene. Trimming took off 7 bases at V and 3 bases at J, with 7 bases between the two ends. The CDR3 spans 12 residues. The CDR3, as DNA: TGCGCCAGCCCCGGGGACACCGGGGAGCTGTTTTTT. Its protein is CASPGDTGELFF.

For this clonotype: A much larger clone differs by one base, so this may be a read error. The CDR3 here is CASSVEMGGPSYGQYF. The CDR3, as DNA: TGTGCCAGCAGCGTAGAAATGGGGGGACCCTCCTACGGGCAGTACTTC. The V and J genes are TRBV9 and TRBJ2-7, with a tentative D call TRBD2 (6 bases). The CDR3 is 16 amino acids. Germline V lookup: CDR1 SGDLS, CDR2 YYNGEE.

Many counts were recorded for this clonotype. V is TRBV7-6 and J is TRBJ2-3, with TRBD1 identical over 7 bases. V gave up 1 base and J gave up 3 bases; unmatched junction bases: 4. The CDR3 is made up of 15 amino acids. The germline CDR1 and CDR2 sequences are SGHVS and FNYEAQ. CDR3 sequence (DNA): TGTGCCAGCAGCTTAGGAGGGGGCGGTACAGATACGCAGTATTTT. Translation gives CASSLGGGGTDTQYF. Looking up the rest from reference TRBV7-6 and TRBJ2-3 gives the full variable domain: GAGVSQSPRYKVTKRGQDVALRCDPISGHVSLYWYRQALGQGPEFLTYFNYEAQQDKSGLPNDRFSAERPEGSISTLTIQRTEQRDSAMYRCASSLGGGGTDTQYFGPGTRLTVL.

The sample holds many counts of this clonotype. This rearrangement joins TRBV7-3 to TRBJ2-1; perhaps TRBD2 as D (6 bases). The CDR3 runs 20 residues. Trimming shortened V by 5 bases and J by 1 base, and 27 bases separated the two germline ends. CDR1 and CDR2 (germline): SGHTA, FQGTGA. Written as DNA, the CDR3 is TGTGCCAGCAGCCCCGCACCCCCACAAACCCTAGCGCCGTCCTACAATGAGCAGTTCTTC. Translating it yields CASSPAPPQTLAPSYNEQFF.

The chain combines TRBV2 with TRBJ1-2; D might be TRBD1 (5 bases). The CDR3 has 11 residues. Trimming left V 7 bases short and J 8 bases short, with 11 bases between. Germline CDR1 reads SNHLY; CDR2 reads FYNNEI. The CDR3 bases are TGTGCCAGCAACGCAGGGCTCGGCTACACCTTC. It codes for CASNAGLGYTF.

The table lists this clonotype with a few counts. The chain has TRBV9 and TRBJ2-7; 8 bases align to TRBD2. CDR1 and CDR2 from the germline V gene are SGDLS and YYNGEE. The CDR3 sequence is 16 residues long. The junction had 5 bases not matched to a gene; V was cut back by 0 bases and J by 0 bases. CDR3 in DNA: TGTGCCAGCAGCGTAGCGTTGCGGGGGGACTCCTACGAGCAGTACTTC. It codes for CASSVALRGDSYEQYF.

The chain has TRBV7-9 and TRBJ2-1, with a possible D match to TRBD2 (5 bases). This CDR3 region has 15 residues. The germline CDR1 and CDR2 sequences are SEHNR and FQNEAQ (reference sequence). Deletions cut 2 bases from V and 6 bases from J, with 14 bases between. The CDR3, as DNA: TGTGCCAGCAGCTTACTAGCCACCAGTACCAATGAGCAGTTCTTC. The encoded protein is CASSLLATSTNEQFF.

This clonotype was seen repeatedly, ten times or more. The V and J genes are TRBV9 and TRBJ2-3, with D possibly TRBD1 on 6 matching bases. The length of the CDR3 is 15 residues. The V gene's germline CDR1 is SGDLS and CDR2 YYNGEE. V shed 2 bases and J shed 0 bases, with 10 bases lying between them. The DNA for the CDR3 is TGTGCCAGCAGCGTCCGACAGGAGAGCACAGATACGCAGTATTTT. This encodes CASSVRQESTDTQYF.

This clonotype was picked up many times. The chain links TRBV20-1 to TRBJ1-6, with 7 positions matching TRBD1. The CDR3 has 14 residues. Germline V gene data show CDR1 as DFQATT and CDR2 as SNEGSKA (reference sequence). The ends lost 3 bases at V and 6 bases at J; junction bases unmatched: 5. CDR3 residues: CSASTGQPNSPLHF. DNA of the CDR3: TGCAGTGCTAGTACGGGACAGCCTAATTCACCCCTCCACTTT.

This chain links TRBV11-2 with TRBJ1-2, with a tentative D call TRBD1 (5 bases). The CDR3 covers 13 residues. CDR1 SGHAT and CDR2 FQNNGV come from the germline V gene. Trimming removed 5 bases from V and 6 bases from J, with 13 bases in between. The CDR3 region has the DNA TGTGCCAGCAGCCGGGACCGCGCAAATGGCTACACCTTC. Translated, it gives CASSRDRANGYTF.

This clonotype appeared many times. The CDR3 nucleotides read TGTGCCAGCTCACCATGGGGGAGGGCGGTTGGCAATCAGCCCCAGCATTTT. Its protein product is CASSPWGRAVGNQPQHF. V usage is TRBV18 and J usage is TRBJ1-5; D is possibly TRBD1 (5 bases). The CDR3 consists of 17 residues. Germline V lookup: CDR1 KGHSH, CDR2 LQKENI. V shed 2 bases and J shed 2 bases, with 16 bases lying between them.

This clonotype appeared a few times. J is TRBJ2-7 and V is TRBV20-1, with D possibly matching TRBD1 (6 bases). CDR1 and CDR2 from the germline V gene are DFQATT and SNEGSKA (reference sequence). Between the trimmed V and J ends, which lost 1 base and 5 bases, there was a span of 15 bases. CDR3 length: 14 amino acids. The CDR3 protein is CSARVGAEPNEQYF. The DNA of the CDR3 is TGCAGTGCTAGAGTGGGGGCAGAGCCCAACGAGCAGTACTTC.

The V call is TRBV9, the J call TRBJ1-4; possibly TRBD1 for D (6 bases). Germline-derived CDR1 and CDR2 are SGDLS and YYNGEE. The CDR3 contains 15 residues. Trimming cost V 3 bases and J 8 bases, with 17 bases left between them. The DNA of the CDR3 is TGTGCCAGCAGCGGAGTGGGGGCACGGGGAGAAAAACTGTTTTTT. This encodes CASSGVGARGEKLFF.